The count of the clone carrying this TCR beta chain is one. Germline loops: CDR1 MDHEN, CDR2 SYDVKM. Trimming removed 7 bases at V and 5 bases at J, with 20 bases between. This CDR3 region has 15 residues. Sequenced by immunoSEQ multiplex PCR; TCRdb stores in-frame clones only, minus some. The table records roughly 80,000 clones, around 87% of them present only once. This specimen belongs to a study of OX40 agonist ivuxolimab in advanced cancers. The chain recombines TRBV28 with TRBJ1-2; weak D call: TRBD1 (5 bases). The receptor was isolated from an adult with an advanced solid tumor such as melanoma, head and neck, liver or kidney cancer. The specimen was CD4+ or CD8+ T cells sorted from blood, collected in a trial of the OX40 agonist ivuxolimab. CDR3 bases: TGTGCCAGCAACACGGGGGACGGGGCGCCTTATGGCTACACCTTC. As protein: CASNTGDGAPYGYTF.